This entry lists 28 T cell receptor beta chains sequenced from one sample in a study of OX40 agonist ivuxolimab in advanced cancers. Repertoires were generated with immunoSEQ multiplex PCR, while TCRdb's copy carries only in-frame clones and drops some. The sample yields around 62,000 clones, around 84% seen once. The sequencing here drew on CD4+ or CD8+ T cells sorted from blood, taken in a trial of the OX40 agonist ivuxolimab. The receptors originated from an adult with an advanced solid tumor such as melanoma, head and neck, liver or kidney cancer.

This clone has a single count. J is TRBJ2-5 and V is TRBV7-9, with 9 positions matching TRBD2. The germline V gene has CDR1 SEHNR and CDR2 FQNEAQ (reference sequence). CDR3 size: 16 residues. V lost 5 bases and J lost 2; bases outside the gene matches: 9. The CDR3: CASSQGLATPQETQYF. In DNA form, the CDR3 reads TGTGCCAGCAGCCAAGGACTAGCGACCCCACAAGAGACCCAGTACTTC.

CDR3: CASGLVTQRGDTEAFF. In DNA form, the CDR3 reads TGTGCTAGTGGTTTGGTTACCCAGCGAGGGGACACTGAAGCTTTCTTT. The V call is TRBV12-5, the J call TRBJ1-1; D may be TRBD1 (5 bases). The CDR3 is 16 amino acids. Germline CDR1 LGHNT, CDR2 FRNRAP. Trimming pared 0 bases from V and 3 bases from J, leaving 14 bases between.

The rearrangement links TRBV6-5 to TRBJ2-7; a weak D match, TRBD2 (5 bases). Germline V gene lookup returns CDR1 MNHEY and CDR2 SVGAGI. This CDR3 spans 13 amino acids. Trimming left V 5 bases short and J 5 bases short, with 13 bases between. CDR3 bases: TGTGCCAGCAGTCCCGGACTCGACCACGAGCAGTACTTC. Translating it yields CASSPGLDHEQYF.

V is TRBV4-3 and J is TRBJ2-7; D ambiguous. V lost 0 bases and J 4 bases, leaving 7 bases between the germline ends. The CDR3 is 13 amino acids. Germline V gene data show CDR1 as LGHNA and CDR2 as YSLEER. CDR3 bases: TGCGCCAGCAGCCAAGACAGCTATTACGAGCAGTACTTC. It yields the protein CASSQDSYYEQYF.

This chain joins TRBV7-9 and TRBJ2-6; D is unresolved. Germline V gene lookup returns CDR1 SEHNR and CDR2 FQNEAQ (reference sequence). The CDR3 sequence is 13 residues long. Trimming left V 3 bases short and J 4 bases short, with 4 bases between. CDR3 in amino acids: CASSFTGANVLTF. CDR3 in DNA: TGTGCCAGCAGCTTTACGGGGGCCAACGTCCTGACTTTC.

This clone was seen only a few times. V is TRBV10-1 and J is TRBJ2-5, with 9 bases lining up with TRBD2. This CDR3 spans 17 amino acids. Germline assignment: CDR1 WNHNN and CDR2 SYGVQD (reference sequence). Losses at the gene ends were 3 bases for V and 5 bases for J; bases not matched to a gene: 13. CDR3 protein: CASSENQRASGMETQYF. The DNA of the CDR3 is TGCGCCAGCAGTGAAAATCAGCGGGCTAGCGGGATGGAGACCCAGTACTTC.

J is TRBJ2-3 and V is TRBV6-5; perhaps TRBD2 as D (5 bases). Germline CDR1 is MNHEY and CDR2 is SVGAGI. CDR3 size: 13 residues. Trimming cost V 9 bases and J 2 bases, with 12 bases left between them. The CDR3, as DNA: TGTGCCAGTCGGGGTCCTACCACAGATACGCAGTATTTT. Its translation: CASRGPTTDTQYF.

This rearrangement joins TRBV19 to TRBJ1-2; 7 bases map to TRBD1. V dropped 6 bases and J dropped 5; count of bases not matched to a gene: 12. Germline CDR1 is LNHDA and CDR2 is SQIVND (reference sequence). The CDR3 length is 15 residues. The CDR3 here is CASRLTGIDGYGYTF. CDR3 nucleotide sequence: TGTGCCAGTAGATTGACAGGGATAGACGGATATGGCTACACCTTC.

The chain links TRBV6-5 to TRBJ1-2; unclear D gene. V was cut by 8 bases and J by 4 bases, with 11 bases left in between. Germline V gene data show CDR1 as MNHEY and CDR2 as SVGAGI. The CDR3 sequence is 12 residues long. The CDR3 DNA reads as TGTGCCAGCTCTACGGGATTCTATGGCTACACCTTC. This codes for CASSTGFYGYTF.

CDR3 sequence reads: CASSEGVAGYNEQFF. The CDR3 DNA follows: TGCGCCAGCAGTGAAGGAGTAGCGGGTTACAATGAGCAGTTCTTC. The V and J genes are TRBV10-1 and TRBJ2-1; 7 nucleotides match TRBD2. The CDR3 totals 15 residues. The trim removed 3 bases at V and 4 bases at J, leaving 6 bases unmatched. Per the germline V gene, CDR1 is WNHNN and CDR2 is SYGVQD (reference sequence).

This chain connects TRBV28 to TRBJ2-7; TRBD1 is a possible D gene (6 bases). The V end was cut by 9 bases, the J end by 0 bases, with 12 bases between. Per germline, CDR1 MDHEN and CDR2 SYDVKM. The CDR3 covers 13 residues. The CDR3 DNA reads TGTGCCAGTTATACAGGGAACTCCTACGAGCAGTACTTC. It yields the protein CASYTGNSYEQYF. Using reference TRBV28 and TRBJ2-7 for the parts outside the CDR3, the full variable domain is DVKVTQSSRYLVKRTGEKVFLECVQDMDHENMFWYRQDPGLGLRLIYFSYDVKMKEKGDIPEGYSVSREKKERFSLILESASTNQTSMYLCASYTGNSYEQYFGPGTRLTVT.

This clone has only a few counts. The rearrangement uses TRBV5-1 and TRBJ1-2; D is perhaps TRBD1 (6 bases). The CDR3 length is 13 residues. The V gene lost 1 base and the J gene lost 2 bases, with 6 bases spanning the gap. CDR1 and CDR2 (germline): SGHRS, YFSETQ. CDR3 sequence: CASSLQGNYGYTF. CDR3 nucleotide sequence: TGCGCCAGCAGCTTGCAGGGGAACTATGGCTACACCTTC.

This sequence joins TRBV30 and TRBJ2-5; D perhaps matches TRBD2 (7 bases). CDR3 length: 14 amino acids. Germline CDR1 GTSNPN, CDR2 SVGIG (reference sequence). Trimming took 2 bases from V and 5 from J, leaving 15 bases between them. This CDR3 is CAWSFSGGGETQYF. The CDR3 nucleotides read TGTGCCTGGAGTTTTTCTGGGGGGGGCGAGACCCAGTACTTC.

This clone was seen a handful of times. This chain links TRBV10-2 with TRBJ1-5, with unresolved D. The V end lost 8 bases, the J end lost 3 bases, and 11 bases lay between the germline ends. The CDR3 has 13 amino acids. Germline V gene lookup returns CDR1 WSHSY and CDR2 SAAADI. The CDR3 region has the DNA TGCGCCAGCGCAACGGGGAACAATCAGCCCCAGCATTTT. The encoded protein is CASATGNNQPQHF.

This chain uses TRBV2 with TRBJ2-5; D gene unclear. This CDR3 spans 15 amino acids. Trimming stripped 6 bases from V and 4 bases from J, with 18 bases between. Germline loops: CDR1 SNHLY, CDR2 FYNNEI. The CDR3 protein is CASSPTRALRETQYF. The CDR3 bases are TGTGCCAGCAGCCCAACCCGCGCCCTTAGAGAGACCCAGTACTTC.

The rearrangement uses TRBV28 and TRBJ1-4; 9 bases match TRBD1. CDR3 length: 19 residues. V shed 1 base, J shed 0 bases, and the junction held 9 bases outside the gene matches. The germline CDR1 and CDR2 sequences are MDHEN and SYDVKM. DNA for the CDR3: TGTGCCAGCAGTTTATTACTCGGACAGGGGTTAGCAACTAATGAAAAACTGTTTTTT. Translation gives CASSLLLGQGLATNEKLFF.

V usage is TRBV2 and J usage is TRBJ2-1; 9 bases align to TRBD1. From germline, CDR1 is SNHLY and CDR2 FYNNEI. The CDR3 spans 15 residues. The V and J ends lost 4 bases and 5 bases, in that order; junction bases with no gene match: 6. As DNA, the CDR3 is TGTGCCAGCAGTGCGGACAGGGGAGTACACAATGAGCAGTTCTTC. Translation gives CASSADRGVHNEQFF.

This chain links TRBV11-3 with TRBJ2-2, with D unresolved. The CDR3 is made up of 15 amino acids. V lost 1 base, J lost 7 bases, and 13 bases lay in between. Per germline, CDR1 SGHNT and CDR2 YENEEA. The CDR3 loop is CASSLALRGFGELFF. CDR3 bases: TGTGCCAGCAGCTTAGCGTTAAGAGGTTTCGGGGAGCTGTTTTTT.

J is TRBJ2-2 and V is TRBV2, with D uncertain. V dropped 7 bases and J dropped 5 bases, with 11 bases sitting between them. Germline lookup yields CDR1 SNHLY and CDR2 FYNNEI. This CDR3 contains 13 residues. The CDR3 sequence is CASNYAATGELFF. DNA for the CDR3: TGTGCCAGCAATTACGCGGCAACCGGGGAGCTGTTTTTT.

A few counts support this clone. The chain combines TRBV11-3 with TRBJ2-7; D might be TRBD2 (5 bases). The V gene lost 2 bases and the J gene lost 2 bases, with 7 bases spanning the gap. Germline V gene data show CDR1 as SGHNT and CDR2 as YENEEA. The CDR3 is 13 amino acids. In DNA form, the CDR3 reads TGTGCCAGCAGCTTAAGCGGCCCCTACGAGCAGTACTTC. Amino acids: CASSLSGPYEQYF.

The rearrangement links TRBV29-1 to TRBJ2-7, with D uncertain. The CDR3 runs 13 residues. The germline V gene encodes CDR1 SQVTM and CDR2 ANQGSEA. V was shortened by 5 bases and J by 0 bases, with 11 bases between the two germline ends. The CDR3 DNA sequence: TGCAGCGTTTCCAGAGGAGACTCCTACGAGCAGTACTTC. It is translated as CSVSRGDSYEQYF.

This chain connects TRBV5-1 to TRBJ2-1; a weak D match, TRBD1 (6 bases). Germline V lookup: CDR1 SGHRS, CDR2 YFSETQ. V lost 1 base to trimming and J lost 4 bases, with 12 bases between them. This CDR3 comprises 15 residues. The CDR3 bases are TGCGCCAGCAGCTTGCTAGGACAGCCTTACAATGAGCAGTTCTTC. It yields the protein CASSLLGQPYNEQFF.

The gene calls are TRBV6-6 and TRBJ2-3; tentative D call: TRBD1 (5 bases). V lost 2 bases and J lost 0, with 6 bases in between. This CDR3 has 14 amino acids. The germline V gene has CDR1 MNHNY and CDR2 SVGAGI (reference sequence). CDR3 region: CASSYGASTDTQYF. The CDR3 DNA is TGTGCCAGCAGTTACGGGGCCAGCACAGATACGCAGTATTTT.

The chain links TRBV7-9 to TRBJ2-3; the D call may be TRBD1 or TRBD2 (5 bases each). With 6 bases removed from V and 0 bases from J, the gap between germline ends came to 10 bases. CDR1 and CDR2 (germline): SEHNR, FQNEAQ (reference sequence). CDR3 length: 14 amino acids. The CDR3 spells CASRGRDSTDTQYF. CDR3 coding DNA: TGTGCCAGCAGGGGCCGGGACAGCACAGATACGCAGTATTTT.

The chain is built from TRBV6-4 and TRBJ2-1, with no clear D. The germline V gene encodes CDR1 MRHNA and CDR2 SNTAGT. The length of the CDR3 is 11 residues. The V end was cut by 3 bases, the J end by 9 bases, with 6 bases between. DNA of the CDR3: TGTGCCAGCAGTGAATTTGGTGAGCAGTTCTTC. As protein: CASSEFGEQFF.

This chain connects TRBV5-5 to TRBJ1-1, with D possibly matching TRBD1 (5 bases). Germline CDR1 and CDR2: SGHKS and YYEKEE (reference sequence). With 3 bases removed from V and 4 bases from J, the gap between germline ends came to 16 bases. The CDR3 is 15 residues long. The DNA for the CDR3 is TGTGCCAGCAGCTCCCTCAGGGCAAGAGGCACTGAAGCTTTCTTT. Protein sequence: CASSSLRARGTEAFF.

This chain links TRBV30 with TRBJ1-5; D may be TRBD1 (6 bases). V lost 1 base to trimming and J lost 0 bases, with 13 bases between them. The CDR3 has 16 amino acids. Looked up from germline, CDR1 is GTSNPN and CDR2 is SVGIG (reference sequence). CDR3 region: CAWSDRVLYSNQPQHF. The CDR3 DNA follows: TGTGCCTGGAGTGACAGGGTGCTATATAGCAATCAGCCCCAGCATTTT.

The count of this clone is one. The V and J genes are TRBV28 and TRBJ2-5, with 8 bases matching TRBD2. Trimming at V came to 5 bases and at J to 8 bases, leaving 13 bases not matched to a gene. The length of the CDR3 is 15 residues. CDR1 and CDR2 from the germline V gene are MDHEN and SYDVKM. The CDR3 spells CASSQHDGGADTQYF. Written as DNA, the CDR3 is TGTGCCAGCAGTCAACACGACGGGGGGGCAGATACCCAGTACTTC.